This T cell receptor beta chain was sequenced during a study of tumor-infiltrating lymphocytes in primary liver carcinoma. The study, taken as a whole, reports: Top-250-clone fractions were significantly higher in tumors than in blood (p = 0.039).

A note on this clonotype: Antigen specificity is unknown.

TCR beta cDNA was prepared out of roughly 450 ng total RNA by means of a constant-region primer. TCR beta libraries came from three nested multiplex PCR rounds using slightly modified ARM-PCR. Running around 10 cycles apiece, the first two PCR rounds relied on TRBV1-TRBV30 forward primers together with a C-beta reverse primer. TCRdb re-called the multiplex PCR reads through MiXCR, storing one row per CDR3 protein. This sample has hundreds of thousands of distinct CDR3 sequences, with 50% to 60% found just once. Unsorted whole blood served as the source of blood RNA, and germline DNA was extracted as well. Treatment-naive at the time, the patients had chronic HBV infection. V lost 5 bases and J lost 6, with 22 bases in between. The CDR3 loop spans 16 amino acids. The germline gives CDR1 MDHEN, CDR2 SYDVKM.

The rearrangement links TRBV28 to TRBJ1-2; possibly TRBD1 for D (6 bases). Sequenced sample: peripheral blood. The sequence was collected from a woman aged 30 to 39 with primary liver carcinoma and hepatitis B virus infection. This chain's CDR3 is CASSPPSPRGMHGYTF. CDR3 nucleotides: TGTGCCAGCAGTCCCCCAAGCCCTAGGGGGATGCATGGCTACACCTTC.